This T cell receptor beta chain was captured in a study of cytomegalovirus exposure and HLA in healthy donors. Study details: Unique TCRs numbering about 85 million, obtained from HLA-typed donors, made up an early data release. Study-level points and caveats: Researchers had no immune exposure information except CMV serostatus available. Altogether, about 160 TCR beta chains were recorded as cytomegalovirus-associated. As was reported, the classifier diagnosed cytomegalovirus status with high specificity and sensitivity.

The length of the CDR3 is 15 residues. Germline lookup yields CDR1 SGHNT and CDR2 YYREEE (reference sequence). Losses at the gene ends were 3 bases for V and 1 base for J; bases not matched to a gene: 3. PCR was performed using 60 Vbeta and 13 Jbeta primers. Sequenced by immunoSEQ multiplex PCR; TCRdb stores in-frame clones only, minus some. The table includes 95,000 to 100,000 clones, around 75% detected once. This clone was seen a handful of times. The antigen is undetermined. This clonotype originated in a man aged 50-59 years in good health and CMV-seronegative. Sequencing was carried out using PBMCs. The V gene is TRBV5-4, the J gene TRBJ2-5, with 10 bases lining up with TRBD2. The CDR3 nucleotides read TGTGCCAGCAGCTCCGGACTAGCGGCCCAAGAGACCCAGTACTTC. Amino acids: CASSSGLAAQETQYF.